This T cell receptor (beta chain) stems from a study of response to subunit inactivated influenza vaccine. Study-wide findings and caveats: Authors suggested each seasonal influenza vaccination recruits few new T cells.

This clonotype has a count of ten or more. Its antigen remains unidentified. Via MiXCR, TCRdb re-called the RT-PCR reads, giving one row per CDR3 protein. The sample carries about 650,000 distinct CDR3 sequences, around 15% recorded once. Sequenced here: PBMCs from blood, sampled 14 to 15 days before vaccination. This TCR derives from a man aged 50 to 60 who received an inactivated influenza vaccine.

Written as DNA, the CDR3 is TGTGCCAGCAGCCAGGACAGGGGGCGGAGGGGCTACACCTTC. Encoded protein: CASSQDRGRRGYTF. The chain is built from TRBV12-3 or TRBV12-4 and TRBJ1-2; 11 bases align to TRBD1. The CDR3 has 14 residues. V shed 6 bases, J shed 8 bases, and the junction held 8 bases outside the gene matches.